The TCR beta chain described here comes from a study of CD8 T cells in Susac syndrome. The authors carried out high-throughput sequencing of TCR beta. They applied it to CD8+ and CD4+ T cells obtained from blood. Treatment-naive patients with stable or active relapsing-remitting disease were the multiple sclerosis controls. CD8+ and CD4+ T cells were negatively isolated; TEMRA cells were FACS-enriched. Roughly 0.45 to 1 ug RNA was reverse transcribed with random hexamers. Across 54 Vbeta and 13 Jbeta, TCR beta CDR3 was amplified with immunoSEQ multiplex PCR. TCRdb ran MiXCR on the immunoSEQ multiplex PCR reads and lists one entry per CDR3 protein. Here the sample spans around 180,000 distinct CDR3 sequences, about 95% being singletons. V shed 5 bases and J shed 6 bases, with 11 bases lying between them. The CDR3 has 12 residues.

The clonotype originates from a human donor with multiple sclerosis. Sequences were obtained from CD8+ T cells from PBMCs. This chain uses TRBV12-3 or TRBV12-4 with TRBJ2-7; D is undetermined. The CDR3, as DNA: TGTGCCAGCAGTCATCCGGGTGCCGAGCAGTACTTC. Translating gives CASSHPGAEQYF.